These T cell receptor beta chains were read from a single sample in a study of T-cell reconstitution after alpha-beta-depleted transplantation in children. Using its own MiXCR run on the PCR reads, TCRdb lists one record per CDR3 protein. This table holds about 3,300 distinct CDR3 sequences, roughly a fifth found once. The specimen comprised PBMCs, mostly from graft donor cells, sampled 60 days after TCRalphabeta/CD19-depleted stem cell transplant. Every receptor here comes from a male patient aged 2-10 years who had a stem cell transplant for acute lymphoblastic leukemia, so the T cells may come from the graft donor. Both conserved end residues are part of each CDR3. D genes are given only for firm matches. Size is stated for part of the rows, as once, few or many counts, or as a class when the clone is expanded.

size,V,D,CDR3
-,TRBV29-1,-,CSVDPLGGPISYNEQFF
many,TRBV28,-,CASSSETIPRNEQFF
many,TRBV6-1,TRBD2,CASGDSGFSYEQYF
medium-sized,TRBV12-3/TRBV12-4,TRBD1,CASSADRAVGTGELFF
many,TRBV7-9,TRBD2,CASSFPTSGDETQYF
many,TRBV7-8,-,CASSLVFQETQYF
medium-sized,TRBV28,-,CASSPDSTYEQYF
many,TRBV14,-,CASSQVVGNQPQHF
many,TRBV9,TRBD1,CASSVAAGGVNTIYF
few,TRBV6-4,-,CASTLTRPDTQYF
many,TRBV7-9,-,CASSHRSTEAFF
medium-sized,TRBV29-1,TRBD2,CSVDALLADVPTSTDTQYF
many,TRBV12-3/TRBV12-4,-,CASNRQVYTGELFF
many,TRBV11-1,TRBD2,CASSWIPGGIDNEQFF
medium-sized,TRBV6-1,TRBD2,CASSGLAASSYNEQFF
-,TRBV7-8,-,CASSLVPGETQYF
many,TRBV6-5,-,CASSPYRDSGYTF
medium-sized,TRBV5-1,TRBD1,CASSGGQGESYEQYF
-,TRBV5-1,TRBD2,CASSTVGLAGNEQFF
-,TRBV5-1,-,CASSFRGGDTGELFF
many,TRBV30,-,CAWMEPPTAFYGYTF
large,TRBV5-1,-,CASSLALGDNEQFF
many,TRBV18,TRBD2,CASSPPGLAGEETQYF
-,TRBV9,-,CASSPGGQVTGELFF
medium-sized,TRBV29-1,-,CSVGVEAGYTF
many,TRBV21-1,-,CASSQTGNNGNQPQHF
many,TRBV5-1,-,CASCLQGAYEQYF
-,TRBV11-2,-,CASSSNFGNGELFF
-,TRBV12-3/TRBV12-4,-,CASSMGRTGELFF
many,TRBV30,TRBD2,CAWSLRAGVDYNEQFF
many,TRBV28,TRBD1,CASSYRGGGYSNQPQHF
many,TRBV5-6,-,CASSFSWPYEQYF
many,TRBV6-2/TRBV6-3,TRBD2,CASSRASGSNTGELFF
many,TRBV18,TRBD1,CASSPTQGARGYTF
large,TRBV5-1,-,CASSPGTLGEQFF
-,TRBV29-1,-,CSVGWGAPGYTF
many,TRBV7-2,-,CASSFGGSDYEQYF
-,TRBV7-3,-,CASSLSNWWEETTDTQYF
large,TRBV6-5,TRBD1,CASSSTRQGSWEQYF
medium-sized,TRBV4-3,TRBD2,CASSQDFWRGYNEQFF
-,TRBV28,-,CASSLSSTDTQYF
few,TRBV20-1,-,CSARIQETQYF
medium-sized,TRBV10-3,TRBD2,CAISDGTSSSYEQYF
few,TRBV2,TRBD1,CASSVRDRGRFADTQYF
many,TRBV7-9,TRBD1,CASSLGTGSSYEQYF
medium-sized,TRBV11-2,-,CASSLEGGGAPSYEQYF
many,TRBV7-9,TRBD1,CASSQRTGWNTEAFF
-,TRBV4-3,-,CASSQGATYNEQFF